This T cell receptor beta chain was sequenced during a study of shared clonotypes between healthy human individuals. Regarding this clone: What it binds is unknown.

V trimming: 4 bases; J trimming: 4 bases; junction bases outside the gene matches: 6. The CDR3 length is 15 residues. From germline, CDR1 is MNHNS and CDR2 SASEGT. General study points: Roughly 5% of naive CD4 clonotypes were common to several donors.

Both subsets, CD45RA+ naive and CD45RA-negative memory, were split from the CD4+ cells. Repertoires were generated with immunoSEQ multiplex PCR, while TCRdb's copy carries only in-frame clones and drops some. The sample has approximately 2.3 million clones, approximately 93% seen once; the top ten hold around 0.4%. This receptor was taken from a man in his late teens or twenties in good health. Some clones in this sample may be carry-over from other donors' samples. Sequencing was done on a sample of naive CD4+ T cells from PBMCs. The sample's subset: CD45RA+ positively selected. The rearrangement uses TRBV6-1 and TRBJ2-3; 9 nucleotides line up with TRBD1. The CDR3 here is CASSGGQGQADTQYF. The DNA for the CDR3 is TGTGCCAGCAGTGGGGGACAGGGACAGGCAGATACGCAGTATTTT.